The rows below give T cell receptor beta chains drawn from one sample of a study of identical twins. One entry per CDR3 protein results from TCRdb running MiXCR on the 5' RACE reads. The data contain roughly 1,500,000 distinct CDR3 sequences, about 30% of them singletons. Sequencing was carried out using cord blood. These TCRs come from a newborn girl in good health. Each CDR3 is given with its conserved first and last residue. Fields, in order: CDR3 protein, clone size, J gene, V gene, CDR3 length. Rows may omit the clone size; those that give it use once, few, many or a size class.

CDR3aa: CASSEFGGGGETQYF
abundance: -
j_gene: TRBJ2-5
v_gene: TRBV6-1
len: 15

CDR3aa: CASSSNRGRGDEKLFF
abundance: few
j_gene: TRBJ1-4
v_gene: TRBV7-9
len: 16

CDR3aa: CASKNSGSTDTQYF
abundance: few
j_gene: TRBJ2-3
v_gene: TRBV6-6
len: 14

CDR3aa: CASSIRQGGNEKLFF
abundance: few
j_gene: TRBJ1-4
v_gene: TRBV7-9
len: 15

CDR3aa: CASSLGELNEKLFF
abundance: -
j_gene: TRBJ1-4
v_gene: TRBV12-3/TRBV12-4
len: 14

CDR3aa: CASSPYGTSLYEQYF
abundance: -
j_gene: TRBJ2-7
v_gene: TRBV11-2
len: 15

CDR3aa: CASSIAARDQETQYF
abundance: -
j_gene: TRBJ2-5
v_gene: TRBV21-1
len: 15

CDR3aa: CSATQQGNYGYTF
abundance: -
j_gene: TRBJ1-2
v_gene: TRBV20-1
len: 13

CDR3aa: CASSQVQGNTDTQYF
abundance: -
j_gene: TRBJ2-3
v_gene: TRBV4-2
len: 15

CDR3aa: CSVEGAATTDTQYF
abundance: many
j_gene: TRBJ2-3
v_gene: TRBV29-1
len: 14

CDR3aa: CASTRQGGSTDTQYF
abundance: few
j_gene: TRBJ2-3
v_gene: TRBV2
len: 15

CDR3aa: CASSSGSVETQYF
abundance: -
j_gene: -
v_gene: TRBV5-1
len: 13

CDR3aa: CASSEALGGTGELFF
abundance: -
j_gene: TRBJ2-2
v_gene: TRBV2
len: 15

CDR3aa: CAISRKTGDEQYF
abundance: few
j_gene: TRBJ2-7
v_gene: TRBV10-3
len: 13

CDR3aa: CATAPTSGGSSTDTQYF
abundance: few
j_gene: TRBJ2-3
v_gene: TRBV5-1
len: 17

CDR3aa: CASSQDYNTGELFF
abundance: few
j_gene: TRBJ2-2
v_gene: TRBV4-2
len: 14

CDR3aa: CASSSVGSVNYGYTF
abundance: -
j_gene: TRBJ1-2
v_gene: TRBV5-1
len: 15

CDR3aa: CSATRRAYERYF
abundance: -
j_gene: TRBJ2-7
v_gene: TRBV20-1
len: 12

CDR3aa: CATTLTGGATDTQYF
abundance: -
j_gene: TRBJ2-3
v_gene: TRBV18
len: 15

CDR3aa: CSGGEGHNEQFF
abundance: -
j_gene: TRBJ2-1
v_gene: TRBV29-1
len: 12

CDR3aa: CASPKVGQVQPQHF
abundance: few
j_gene: TRBJ1-5
v_gene: TRBV21-1
len: 14

CDR3aa: CASSPKEYFGNTIYF
abundance: -
j_gene: TRBJ1-3
v_gene: TRBV28
len: 15

CDR3aa: CASRAPSDLEAFF
abundance: -
j_gene: TRBJ1-1
v_gene: TRBV6-2/TRBV6-3
len: 13

CDR3aa: CASSGDSSYNSPLHF
abundance: many
j_gene: TRBJ1-6
v_gene: TRBV2
len: 15

CDR3aa: CASSPRTGYEQFF
abundance: few
j_gene: TRBJ2-1
v_gene: TRBV3-1
len: 13

CDR3aa: CASSTRTGMNTEAFF
abundance: -
j_gene: TRBJ1-1
v_gene: TRBV7-2
len: 15

CDR3aa: CSAPTGGAPSSYNEQFF
abundance: -
j_gene: TRBJ2-1
v_gene: TRBV20-1
len: 17

CDR3aa: CSVGGMGQPQHF
abundance: few
j_gene: TRBJ1-5
v_gene: TRBV29-1
len: 12

CDR3aa: CAISESLQGTDTQYF
abundance: few
j_gene: TRBJ2-3
v_gene: TRBV10-3
len: 15

CDR3aa: CASSLTGEKKLFF
abundance: -
j_gene: TRBJ1-4
v_gene: TRBV28
len: 13

CDR3aa: CASSLVRGLAGGGETQYF
abundance: -
j_gene: TRBJ2-5
v_gene: TRBV27
len: 18

CDR3aa: CASSLWDRGSDGYTF
abundance: -
j_gene: TRBJ1-2
v_gene: TRBV28
len: 15

CDR3aa: CASSTVAGVTYNEQYF
abundance: -
j_gene: TRBJ2-7
v_gene: TRBV3-1
len: 16

CDR3aa: CASSKGDSQTDTQYF
abundance: few
j_gene: TRBJ2-3
v_gene: TRBV6-1
len: 15

CDR3aa: CSARGISRANEKLFF
abundance: few
j_gene: TRBJ1-4
v_gene: TRBV20-1
len: 15

CDR3aa: CASSLRGAEGAFF
abundance: once
j_gene: TRBJ1-1
v_gene: TRBV28
len: 13

CDR3aa: CASTPSQGFGVGYTF
abundance: few
j_gene: TRBJ1-2
v_gene: TRBV19
len: 15

CDR3aa: CASILGSSYEQYF
abundance: -
j_gene: TRBJ2-7
v_gene: TRBV6-1
len: 13

CDR3aa: CASSLIAGGIPYEQYF
abundance: -
j_gene: TRBJ2-7
v_gene: TRBV5-1
len: 16

CDR3aa: CSAGDYNQNEQFF
abundance: -
j_gene: TRBJ2-1
v_gene: TRBV20-1
len: 13

CDR3aa: CASSLLMGGQGFEQFF
abundance: -
j_gene: TRBJ2-1
v_gene: TRBV13
len: 16

CDR3aa: CASSPGLVTYNEQYF
abundance: -
j_gene: -
v_gene: TRBV6-1
len: 15

CDR3aa: CSARDFYEQFF
abundance: -
j_gene: TRBJ2-1
v_gene: TRBV20-1
len: 11

CDR3aa: CASSLLEGASYGYTF
abundance: -
j_gene: TRBJ1-2
v_gene: TRBV7-9
len: 15

CDR3aa: CASSLYGGLANNEQFF
abundance: -
j_gene: TRBJ2-1
v_gene: TRBV7-2
len: 16

CDR3aa: CASSERGAEWVAKNIQYF
abundance: few
j_gene: TRBJ2-4
v_gene: TRBV2
len: 18

CDR3aa: CASSQSGQGGEKLFF
abundance: -
j_gene: TRBJ1-4
v_gene: TRBV16
len: 15

CDR3aa: CASSVLGLAGSLYNEQFF
abundance: few
j_gene: TRBJ2-1
v_gene: TRBV2
len: 18

CDR3aa: CASSEWASGGDNNEQFF
abundance: -
j_gene: TRBJ2-1
v_gene: TRBV25-1
len: 17